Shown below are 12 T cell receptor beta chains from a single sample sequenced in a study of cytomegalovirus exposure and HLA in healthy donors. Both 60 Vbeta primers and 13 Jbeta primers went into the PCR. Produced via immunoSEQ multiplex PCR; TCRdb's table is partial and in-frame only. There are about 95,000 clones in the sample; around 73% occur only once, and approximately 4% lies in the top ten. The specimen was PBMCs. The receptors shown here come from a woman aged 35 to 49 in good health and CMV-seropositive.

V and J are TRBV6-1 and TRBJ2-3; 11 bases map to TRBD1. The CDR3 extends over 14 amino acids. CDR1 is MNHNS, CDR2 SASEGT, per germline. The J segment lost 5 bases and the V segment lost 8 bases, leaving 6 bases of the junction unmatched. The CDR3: CASLDRGREDTQYF. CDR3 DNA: TGTGCCAGCCTGGACAGGGGGCGGGAAGATACGCAGTATTTT.

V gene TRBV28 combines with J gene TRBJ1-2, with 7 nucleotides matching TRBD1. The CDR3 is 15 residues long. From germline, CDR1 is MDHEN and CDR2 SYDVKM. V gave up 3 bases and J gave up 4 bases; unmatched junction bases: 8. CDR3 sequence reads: CASSFPDRAGYGYTF. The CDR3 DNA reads TGTGCCAGCAGTTTCCCCGACAGGGCGGGCTATGGCTACACCTTC.

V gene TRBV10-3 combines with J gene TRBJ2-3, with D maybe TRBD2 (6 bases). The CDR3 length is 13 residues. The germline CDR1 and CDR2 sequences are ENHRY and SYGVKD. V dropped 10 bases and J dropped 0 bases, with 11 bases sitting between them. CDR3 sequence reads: CANSGGSTDTQYF. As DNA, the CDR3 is TGTGCCAATAGCGGAGGGAGCACAGATACGCAGTATTTT.

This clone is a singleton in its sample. The CDR3 is CASKLRTVQETQYF. The CDR3 nucleotides are TGTGCCAGCAAGCTTCGGACAGTCCAAGAGACCCAGTACTTC. This sequence joins TRBV2 and TRBJ2-5; a weak D match, TRBD1 (6 bases). V lost 7 bases and J lost 1, with 13 bases in between. Looked up from germline, CDR1 is SNHLY and CDR2 is FYNNEI. The CDR3 spans 14 residues.

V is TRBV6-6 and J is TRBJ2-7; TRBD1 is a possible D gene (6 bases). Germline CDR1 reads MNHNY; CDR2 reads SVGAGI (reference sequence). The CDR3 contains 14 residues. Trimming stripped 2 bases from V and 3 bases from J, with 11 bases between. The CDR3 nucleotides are TGTGCCAGCAGTTACGGGGACATCCTCTACGAGCAGTACTTC. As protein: CASSYGDILYEQYF.

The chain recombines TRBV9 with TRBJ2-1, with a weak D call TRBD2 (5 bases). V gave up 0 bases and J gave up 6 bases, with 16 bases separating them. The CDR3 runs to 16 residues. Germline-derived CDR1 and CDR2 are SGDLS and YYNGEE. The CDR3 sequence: CASSVAGLAAGNEQFF. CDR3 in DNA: TGTGCCAGCAGCGTAGCTGGTCTAGCTGCGGGCAATGAGCAGTTCTTC.

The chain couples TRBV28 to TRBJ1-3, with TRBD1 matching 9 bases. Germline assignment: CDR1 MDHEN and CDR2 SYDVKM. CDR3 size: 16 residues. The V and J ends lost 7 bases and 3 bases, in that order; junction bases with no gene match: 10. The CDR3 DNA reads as TGTGCCAGCAACAGGAACAGGGGGCTGGGTGGAAACACCATATATTTT. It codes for CASNRNRGLGGNTIYF.

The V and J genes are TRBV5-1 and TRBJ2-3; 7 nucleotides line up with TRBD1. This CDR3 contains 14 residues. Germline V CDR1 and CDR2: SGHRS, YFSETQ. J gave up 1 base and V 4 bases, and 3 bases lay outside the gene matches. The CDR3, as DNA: TGCGCCAGCAGCCATGGACAGGGCACAGATACGCAGTATTTT. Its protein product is CASSHGQGTDTQYF.

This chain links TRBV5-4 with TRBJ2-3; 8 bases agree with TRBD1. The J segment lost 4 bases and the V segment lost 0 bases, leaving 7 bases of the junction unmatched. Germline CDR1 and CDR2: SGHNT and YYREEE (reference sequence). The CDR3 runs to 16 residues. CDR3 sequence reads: CASSLGGGQGPDTQYF. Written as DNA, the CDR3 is TGTGCCAGCAGCTTGGGGGGCGGACAGGGCCCAGATACGCAGTATTTT.

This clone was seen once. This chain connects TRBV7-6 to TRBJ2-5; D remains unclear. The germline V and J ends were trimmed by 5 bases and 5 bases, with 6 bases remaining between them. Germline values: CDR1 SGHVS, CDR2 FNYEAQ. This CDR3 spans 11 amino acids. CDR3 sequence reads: CASSEKETQYF. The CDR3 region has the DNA TGTGCCAGCAGCGAGAAGGAGACCCAGTACTTC.

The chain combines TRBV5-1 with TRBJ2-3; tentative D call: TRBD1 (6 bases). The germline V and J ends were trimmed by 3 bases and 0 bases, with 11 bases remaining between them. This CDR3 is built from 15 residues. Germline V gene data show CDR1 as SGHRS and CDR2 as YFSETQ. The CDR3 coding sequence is TGCGCCAGCAGCTGGGACAATCCTAGCACAGATACGCAGTATTTT. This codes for CASSWDNPSTDTQYF.

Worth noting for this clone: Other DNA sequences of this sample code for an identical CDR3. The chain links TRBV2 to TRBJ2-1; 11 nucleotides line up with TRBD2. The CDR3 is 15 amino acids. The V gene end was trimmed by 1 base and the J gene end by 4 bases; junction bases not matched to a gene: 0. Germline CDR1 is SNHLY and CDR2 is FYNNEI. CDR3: CASSEGLAGYNEQFF. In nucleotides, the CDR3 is TGTGCCAGCAGTGAAGGACTAGCGGGGTACAATGAGCAGTTCTTC.